This record looks at one TCR beta chain sequence and its context. Other DNA sequences in the sample encode the same CDR3. The data are from a study of cytomegalovirus exposure and HLA in healthy donors. PCR was performed using 60 Vbeta and 13 Jbeta primers. Libraries were prepared by immunoSEQ multiplex PCR; TCRdb keeps only in-frame clonotypes and omits some of them. The data hold about 190,000 clones, with approximately 80% observed a single time. The CDR3 totals 16 residues. The V gene's germline CDR1 is SGDLS and CDR2 YYNGEE. V lost 0 bases to trimming and J lost 9 bases; unmatched junction nucleotides: 11.

Source material: PBMCs. The source is a woman in her fifties or sixties in good health and CMV-seropositive. The chain employs TRBV9 and TRBJ2-1; 8 positions agree with TRBD2. In nucleotides, the CDR3 is TGTGCCAGCAGCGTAGTAAGCGGGGGCTCTACAGCTGAGCAGTTCTTC. This gives the protein CASSVVSGGSTAEQFF.